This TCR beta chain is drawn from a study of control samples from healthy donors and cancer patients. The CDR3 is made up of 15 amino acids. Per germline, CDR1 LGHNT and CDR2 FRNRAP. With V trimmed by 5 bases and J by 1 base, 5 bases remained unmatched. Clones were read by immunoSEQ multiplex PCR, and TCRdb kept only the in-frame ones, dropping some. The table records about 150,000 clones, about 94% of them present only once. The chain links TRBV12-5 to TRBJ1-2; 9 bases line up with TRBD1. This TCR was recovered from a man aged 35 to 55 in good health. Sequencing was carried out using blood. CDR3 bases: TGTGCTAGTGGTAGGGGACAGGGATTTAACTATGGCTACACCTTC. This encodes CASGRGQGFNYGYTF.